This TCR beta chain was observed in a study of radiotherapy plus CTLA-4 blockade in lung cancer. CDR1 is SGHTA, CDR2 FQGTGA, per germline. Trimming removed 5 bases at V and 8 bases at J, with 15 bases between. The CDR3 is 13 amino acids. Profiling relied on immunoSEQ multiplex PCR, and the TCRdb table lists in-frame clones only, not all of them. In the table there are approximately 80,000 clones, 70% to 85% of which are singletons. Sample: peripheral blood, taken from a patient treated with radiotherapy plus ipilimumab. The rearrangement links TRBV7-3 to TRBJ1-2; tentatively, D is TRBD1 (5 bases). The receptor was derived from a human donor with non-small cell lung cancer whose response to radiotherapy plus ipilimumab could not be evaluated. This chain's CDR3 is CASSPQGLGGYTF. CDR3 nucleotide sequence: TGTGCCAGCAGCCCTCAGGGTTTAGGAGGCTACACCTTC.